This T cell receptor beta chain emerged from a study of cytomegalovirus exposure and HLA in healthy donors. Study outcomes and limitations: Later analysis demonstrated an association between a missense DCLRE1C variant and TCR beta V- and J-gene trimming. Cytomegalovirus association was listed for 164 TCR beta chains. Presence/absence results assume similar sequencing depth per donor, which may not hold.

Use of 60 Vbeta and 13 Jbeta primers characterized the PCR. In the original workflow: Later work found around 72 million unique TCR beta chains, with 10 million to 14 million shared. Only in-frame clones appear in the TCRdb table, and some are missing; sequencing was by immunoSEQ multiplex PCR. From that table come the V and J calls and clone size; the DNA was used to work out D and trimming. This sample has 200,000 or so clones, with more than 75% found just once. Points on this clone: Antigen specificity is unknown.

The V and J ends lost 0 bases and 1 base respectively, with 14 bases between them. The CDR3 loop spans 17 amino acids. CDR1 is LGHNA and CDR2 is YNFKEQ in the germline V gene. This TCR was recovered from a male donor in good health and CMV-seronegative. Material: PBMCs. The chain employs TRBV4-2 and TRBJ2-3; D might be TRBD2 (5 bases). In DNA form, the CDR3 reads TGTGCCAGCAGCCAAGATTCTGAGGGCGAAGGCACAGATACGCAGTATTTT. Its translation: CASSQDSEGEGTDTQYF.